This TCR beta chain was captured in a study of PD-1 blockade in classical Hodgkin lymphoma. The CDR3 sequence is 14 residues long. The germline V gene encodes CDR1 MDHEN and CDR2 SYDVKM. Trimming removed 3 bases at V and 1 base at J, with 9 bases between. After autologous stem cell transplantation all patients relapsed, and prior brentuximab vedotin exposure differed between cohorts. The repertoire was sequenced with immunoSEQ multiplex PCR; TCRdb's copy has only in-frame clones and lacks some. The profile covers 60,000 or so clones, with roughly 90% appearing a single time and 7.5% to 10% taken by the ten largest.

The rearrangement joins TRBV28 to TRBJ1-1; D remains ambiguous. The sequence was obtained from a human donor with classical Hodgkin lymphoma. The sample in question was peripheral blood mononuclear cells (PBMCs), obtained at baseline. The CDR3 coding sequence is TGTGCCAGCAGTTTTGTAGTGAGGAACACTGAAGCTTTCTTT. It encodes CASSFVVRNTEAFF.